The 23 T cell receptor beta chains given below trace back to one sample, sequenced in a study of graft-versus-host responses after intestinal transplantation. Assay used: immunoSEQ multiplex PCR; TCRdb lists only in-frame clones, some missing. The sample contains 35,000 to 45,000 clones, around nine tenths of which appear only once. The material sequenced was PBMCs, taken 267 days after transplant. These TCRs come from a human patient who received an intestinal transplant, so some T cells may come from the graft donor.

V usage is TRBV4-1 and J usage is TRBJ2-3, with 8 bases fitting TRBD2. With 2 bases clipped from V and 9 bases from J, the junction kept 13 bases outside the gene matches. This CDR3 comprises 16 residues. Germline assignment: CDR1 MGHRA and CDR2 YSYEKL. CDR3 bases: TGCGCCAGCAGCCAACAGGGACTAGTGGTTGGGGGGACGCAGTATTTT. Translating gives CASSQQGLVVGGTQYF.

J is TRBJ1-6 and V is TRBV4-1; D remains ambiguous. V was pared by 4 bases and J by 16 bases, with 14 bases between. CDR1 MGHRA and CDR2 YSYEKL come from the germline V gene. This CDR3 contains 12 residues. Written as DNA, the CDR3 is TGCGCCAGCAGCCTCCGGGAGGGCGGTCTCCACTTT. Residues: CASSLREGGLHF.

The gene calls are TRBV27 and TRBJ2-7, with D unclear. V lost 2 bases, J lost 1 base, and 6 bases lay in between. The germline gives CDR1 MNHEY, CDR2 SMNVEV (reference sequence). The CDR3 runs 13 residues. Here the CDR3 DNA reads TGTGCCAGCAGTTTACGAGGTTCCTACGAGCAGTACTTC. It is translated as CASSLRGSYEQYF.

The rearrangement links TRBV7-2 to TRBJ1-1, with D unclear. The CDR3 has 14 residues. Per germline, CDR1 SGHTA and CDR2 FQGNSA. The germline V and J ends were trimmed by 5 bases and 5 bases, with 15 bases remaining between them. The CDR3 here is CASSTGQRGTEAFF. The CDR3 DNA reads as TGTGCCAGCAGCACCGGTCAAAGAGGGACTGAAGCTTTCTTT.

The CDR3 nucleotides are TGCGCCAGCGGCCCCCTGTCCGGGAGGGAATATGGCTACACCTTC. Residues: CASGPLSGREYGYTF. This rearrangement joins TRBV5-1 to TRBJ1-2, with D unclear. Trimming removed 7 bases at V and 5 bases at J, with 21 bases between. Germline CDR1 SGHRS, CDR2 YFSETQ. This CDR3 has 15 amino acids.

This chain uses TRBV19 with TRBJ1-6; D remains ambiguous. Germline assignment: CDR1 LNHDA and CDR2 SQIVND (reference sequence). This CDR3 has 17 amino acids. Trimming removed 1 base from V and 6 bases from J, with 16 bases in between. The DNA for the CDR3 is TGTGCCAGTAGTATAGTAGGTCCCGACGCTTCTAATTCACCCCTCCACTTT. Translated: CASSIVGPDASNSPLHF. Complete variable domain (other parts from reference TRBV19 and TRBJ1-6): DGGITQSPKYLFRKEGQNVTLSCEQNLNHDAMYWYRQDPGQGLRLIYYSQIVNDFQKGDIAEGYSVSREKKESFPLTVTSAQKNPTAFYLCASSIVGPDASNSPLHFGNGTRLTVT.

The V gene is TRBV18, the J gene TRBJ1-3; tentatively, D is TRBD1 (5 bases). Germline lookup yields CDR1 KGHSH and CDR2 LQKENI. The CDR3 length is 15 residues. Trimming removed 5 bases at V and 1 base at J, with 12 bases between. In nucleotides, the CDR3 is TGTGCCAGCTCAGCGATTACAGGTTCTGGAAACACCATATATTTT. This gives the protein CASSAITGSGNTIYF.

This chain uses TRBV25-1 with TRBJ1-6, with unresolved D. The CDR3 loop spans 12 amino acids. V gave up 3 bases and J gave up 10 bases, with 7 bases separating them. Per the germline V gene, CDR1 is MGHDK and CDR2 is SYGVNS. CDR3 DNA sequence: TGTGCCAGCAGTGATTTTCGGTCACCCCTCCACTTT. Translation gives CASSDFRSPLHF.

CDR3 protein: CASSEGTALNTEAFF. For the CDR3, the DNA is TGTGCCAGCAGTGAAGGGACAGCCTTGAACACTGAAGCTTTCTTT. This sequence joins TRBV2 and TRBJ1-1; possibly TRBD1 for D (6 bases). From germline, CDR1 is SNHLY and CDR2 FYNNEI. The length of the CDR3 is 15 residues. Trimming took 1 base from V and 0 from J, leaving 9 bases between them.

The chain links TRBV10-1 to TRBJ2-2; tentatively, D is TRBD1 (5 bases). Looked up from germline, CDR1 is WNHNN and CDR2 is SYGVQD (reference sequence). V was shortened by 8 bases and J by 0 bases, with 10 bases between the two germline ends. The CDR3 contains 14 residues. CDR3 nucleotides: TGCGCCAGCCAGGGTTTCTCGAACACCGGGGAGCTGTTTTTT. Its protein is CASQGFSNTGELFF.

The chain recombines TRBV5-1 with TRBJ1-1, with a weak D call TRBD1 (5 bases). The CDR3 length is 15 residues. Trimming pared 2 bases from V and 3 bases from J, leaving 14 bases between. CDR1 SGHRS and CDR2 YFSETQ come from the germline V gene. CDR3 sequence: CASSLPLRGDTEAFF. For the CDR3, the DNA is TGCGCCAGCAGCTTACCTCTCCGGGGGGACACTGAAGCTTTCTTT.

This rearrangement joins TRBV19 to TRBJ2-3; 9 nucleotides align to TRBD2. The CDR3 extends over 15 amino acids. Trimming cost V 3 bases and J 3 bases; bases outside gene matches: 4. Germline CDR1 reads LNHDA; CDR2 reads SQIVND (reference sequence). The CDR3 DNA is TGTGCCAGTAGTATTGGGCTAGCGGGGACAGATACGCAGTATTTT. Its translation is CASSIGLAGTDTQYF.

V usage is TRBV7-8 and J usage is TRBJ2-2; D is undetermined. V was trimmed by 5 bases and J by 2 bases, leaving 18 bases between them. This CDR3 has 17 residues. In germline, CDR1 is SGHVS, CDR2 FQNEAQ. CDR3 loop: CASSHPRNSENTGELFF. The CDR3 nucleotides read TGTGCCAGCAGCCACCCCCGAAACTCCGAAAACACCGGGGAGCTGTTTTTT.

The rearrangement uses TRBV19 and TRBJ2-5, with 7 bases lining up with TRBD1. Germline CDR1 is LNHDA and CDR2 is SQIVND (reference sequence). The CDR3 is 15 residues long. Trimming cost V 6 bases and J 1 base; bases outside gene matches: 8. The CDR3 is CASRPSGTAQETQYF. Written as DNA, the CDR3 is TGTGCCAGTAGACCATCCGGGACAGCCCAAGAGACCCAGTACTTC.

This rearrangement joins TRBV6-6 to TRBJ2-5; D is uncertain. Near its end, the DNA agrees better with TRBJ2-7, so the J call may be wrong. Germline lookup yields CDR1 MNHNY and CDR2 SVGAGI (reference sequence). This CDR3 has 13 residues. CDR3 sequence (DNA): TGTGCCAGCAAGTGGCGAGACCCCTACGAGCAGTACTTC. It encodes CASKWRDPYEQYF.

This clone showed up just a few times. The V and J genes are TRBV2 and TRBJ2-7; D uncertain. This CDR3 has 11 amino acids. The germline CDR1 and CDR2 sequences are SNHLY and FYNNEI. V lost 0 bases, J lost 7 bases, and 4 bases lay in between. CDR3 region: CASSEAGEQYF. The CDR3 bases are TGTGCCAGCAGTGAAGCGGGGGAGCAGTACTTC.

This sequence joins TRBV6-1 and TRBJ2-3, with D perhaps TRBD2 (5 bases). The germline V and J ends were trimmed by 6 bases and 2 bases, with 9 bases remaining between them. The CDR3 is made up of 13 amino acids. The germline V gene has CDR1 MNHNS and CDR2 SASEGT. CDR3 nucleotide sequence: TGTGCCAGCAGGGACTTATTCACAGATACGCAGTATTTT. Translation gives CASRDLFTDTQYF.

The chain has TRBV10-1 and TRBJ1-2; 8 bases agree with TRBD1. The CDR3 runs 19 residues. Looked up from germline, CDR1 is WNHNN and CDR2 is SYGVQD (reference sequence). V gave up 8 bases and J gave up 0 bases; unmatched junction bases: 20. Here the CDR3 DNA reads TGCGCCAGCGGTAGGGTCCGTCTGGACAGGGTAAACGCTAACTATGGCTACACCTTC. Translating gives CASGRVRLDRVNANYGYTF.

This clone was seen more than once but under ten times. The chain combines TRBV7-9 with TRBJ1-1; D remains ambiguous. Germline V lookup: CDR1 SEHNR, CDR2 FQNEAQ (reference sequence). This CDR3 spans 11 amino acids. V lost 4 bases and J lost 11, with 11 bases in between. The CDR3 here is CASSSVTPAFF. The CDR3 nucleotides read TGTGCCAGCAGCTCAGTGACGCCGGCTTTCTTT. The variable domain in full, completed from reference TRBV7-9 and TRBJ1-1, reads DTGVSQNPRHKITKRGQNVTFRCDPISEHNRLYWYRQTLGQGPEFLTYFQNEAQLEKSRLLSDRFSAERPKGSFSTLEIQRTEQGDSAMYLCASSSVTPAFFGQGTRLTVV.

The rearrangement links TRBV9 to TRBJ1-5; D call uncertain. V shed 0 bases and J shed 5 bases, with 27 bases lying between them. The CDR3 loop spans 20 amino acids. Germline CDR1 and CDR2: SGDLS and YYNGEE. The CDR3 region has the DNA TGTGCCAGCAGCGTAGAATCCTTTTGGCGGGTGCGGGGTATCGATCAGCCCCAGCATTTT. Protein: CASSVESFWRVRGIDQPQHF.

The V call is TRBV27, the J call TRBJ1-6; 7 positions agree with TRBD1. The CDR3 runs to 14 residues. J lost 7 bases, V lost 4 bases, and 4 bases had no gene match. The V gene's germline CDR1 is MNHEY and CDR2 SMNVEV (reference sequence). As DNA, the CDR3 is TGTGCCAGCAGTTCTCAGGGGGGGAATTCACCCCTCCACTTT. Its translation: CASSSQGGNSPLHF.

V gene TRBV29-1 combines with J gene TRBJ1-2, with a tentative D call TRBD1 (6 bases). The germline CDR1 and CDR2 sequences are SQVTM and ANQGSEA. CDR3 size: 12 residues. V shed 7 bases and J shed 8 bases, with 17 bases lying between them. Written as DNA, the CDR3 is TGCAGCGCTTCACCAGGGGAAAGAGGCTACACCTTC. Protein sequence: CSASPGERGYTF.

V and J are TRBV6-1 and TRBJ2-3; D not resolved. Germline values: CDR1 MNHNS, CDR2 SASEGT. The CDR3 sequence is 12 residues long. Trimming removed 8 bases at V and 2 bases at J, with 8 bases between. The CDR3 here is CASQATTDTQYF. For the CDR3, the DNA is TGTGCCAGCCAGGCAACCACAGATACGCAGTATTTT.